This T cell receptor (beta chain) was captured in a study of spatial heterogeneity in lung cancer. The germline gives CDR1 MNHEY, CDR2 SVGAGI. Losses at the gene ends were 2 bases for V and 5 bases for J; bases not matched to a gene: 1. This CDR3 contains 14 residues. Via MiXCR, TCRdb re-called the 5' RACE reads, giving one row per CDR3 protein. The data hold roughly 120,000 distinct CDR3 sequences, with 10% to 15% observed a single time. Time point defined: blood at routine non-recurrence follow-up after resection. Unsorted whole RNA of tumor, nontumor lung or frozen PBMC was sequenced. The gene calls are TRBV6-5 and TRBJ2-3, with 10 positions matching TRBD2. Specimen: PBMCs, collected at follow-up. The clonotype originates from a male donor with early-stage non-small cell lung cancer. The DNA for the CDR3 is TGTGCCAGCAGTTACAGGACTAGCGGAGATACGCAGTATTTT. Protein sequence: CASSYRTSGDTQYF.